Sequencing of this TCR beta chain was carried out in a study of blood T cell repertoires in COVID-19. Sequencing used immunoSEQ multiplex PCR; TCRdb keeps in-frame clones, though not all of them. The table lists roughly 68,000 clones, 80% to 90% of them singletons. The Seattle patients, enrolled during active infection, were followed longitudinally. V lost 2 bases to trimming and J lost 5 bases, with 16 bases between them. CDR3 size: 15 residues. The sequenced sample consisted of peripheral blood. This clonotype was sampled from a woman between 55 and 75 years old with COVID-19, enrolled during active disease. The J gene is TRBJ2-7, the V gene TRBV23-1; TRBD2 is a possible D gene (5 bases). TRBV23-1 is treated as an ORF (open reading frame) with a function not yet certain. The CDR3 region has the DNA TGCGCCAGCAGTCAAGAAGGCCAAGGCGGGCACGAGCAGTACTTC. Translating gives CASSQEGQGGHEQYF.